A single sample is the source of the 9 T cell receptor beta chains below, sequenced in a study of T-cell memory formation after mild COVID-19. TCRdb re-derived calls from the 5' RACE reads in MiXCR, one entry per CDR3 protein. The sample shows under 400,000 distinct CDR3 sequences, 25% to 30% of them seen only once. What was sequenced was PBMCs or a T cell subset sorted from them (not recorded which). Source of these receptors: an adult woman who had mild COVID-19 (a few samples of this study predate the infection). Cell type and time point are not known.

The sample holds many counts of this clonotype. The rearrangement uses TRBV27 and TRBJ1-3; 10 bases map to TRBD1. The J segment lost 0 bases and the V segment lost 6 bases, leaving 2 bases of the junction unmatched. The CDR3 contains 15 residues. In germline, CDR1 is MNHEY, CDR2 SMNVEV (reference sequence). The CDR3, as DNA: TGTGCCAGCAGGGGACAGGGGCGCTCTGGAAACACCATATATTTT. Residues: CASRGQGRSGNTIYF.

This chain connects TRBV9 to TRBJ2-5; 8 bases map to TRBD1. Trimming took 3 bases from V and 0 from J; bases not matched to a gene: 7. Looked up from germline, CDR1 is SGDLS and CDR2 is YYNGEE. This CDR3 contains 16 residues. As DNA, the CDR3 is TGTGCCAGCAGCGCTGGGGACAGGCTCTACCAAGAGACCCAGTACTTC. Encoded protein: CASSAGDRLYQETQYF.

The rearrangement links TRBV5-1 to TRBJ2-5; possible D gene TRBD2, 6 bases. Per the germline V gene, CDR1 is SGHRS and CDR2 is YFSETQ. Trimming cost V 0 bases and J 4 bases, with 13 bases left between them. The CDR3 covers 15 residues. Here the CDR3 reads CASSLAAGSGETQYF. The CDR3, as DNA: TGCGCCAGCAGCTTGGCGGCGGGGTCCGGAGAGACCCAGTACTTC.

This clonotype was counted ten times or more. The chain combines TRBV3-1 with TRBJ2-4, with D unclear. Germline CDR1 and CDR2: LGHDT and YNNKEL (reference sequence). V shed 1 base and J shed 8 bases, with 9 bases lying between them. This CDR3 spans 13 amino acids. The CDR3 DNA reads TGTGCCAGCAGCCAAGCGTGGGGTGACATTCAGTACTTC. Translation: CASSQAWGDIQYF.

This clonotype was recorded at least ten times. The chain recombines TRBV12-3 or TRBV12-4 with TRBJ2-1; tentative D call: TRBD1 (6 bases). V was cut by 8 bases and J by 9 bases, with 20 bases left in between. The CDR3 has 14 amino acids. CDR3 nucleotides: TGTGCCAGCGGTGGTGACCTCAAAGGGGGTGAGCAGTTCTTC. It translates to CASGGDLKGGEQFF.

The chain couples TRBV7-2 to TRBJ1-5; D may be TRBD1 (5 bases). Germline-derived CDR1 and CDR2 are SGHTA and FQGNSA. Deletions cut 5 bases from V and 4 bases from J, with 15 bases between. The CDR3 has 15 residues. This chain's CDR3 is CASSLDSSRNQPQHF. The CDR3 DNA sequence: TGTGCCAGCAGCCTAGACAGTTCCCGTAATCAGCCCCAGCATTTT.

This clonotype was recorded a few times. The chain has TRBV28 and TRBJ2-3, with D tentatively TRBD2 (5 bases). CDR3 length: 20 amino acids. The V end was cut by 2 bases, the J end by 3 bases, with 27 bases between. Germline assignment: CDR1 MDHEN and CDR2 SYDVKM. CDR3 residues: CASSLRASRPPSPRTDTQYF. The DNA for the CDR3 is TGTGCCAGCAGTTTAAGGGCCTCTCGCCCTCCTAGCCCGCGAACAGATACGCAGTATTTT.

The chain has TRBV7-9 and TRBJ1-1; D unclear. V shed 5 bases and J shed 3 bases, with 10 bases lying between them. The germline gives CDR1 SEHNR, CDR2 FQNEAQ (reference sequence). The CDR3 sequence is 13 residues long. The CDR3 spells CASSATWDTEAFF. In DNA, the CDR3 is TGTGCCAGCAGCGCCACGTGGGACACTGAAGCTTTCTTT.

In DNA form, the CDR3 reads TGTGCCAGCAGTGAATGGACAGGGTCTGACAATGAGCAGTTCTTC. Amino acids: CASSEWTGSDNEQFF. V usage is TRBV6-1 and J usage is TRBJ2-1, with TRBD1 identical over 8 bases. The germline gives CDR1 MNHNS, CDR2 SASEGT. Trimming at V came to 2 bases and at J to 5 bases, leaving 5 bases not matched to a gene. There are 15 residues in the CDR3.